This TCR beta chain was identified in a study of OX40 agonist ivuxolimab in advanced cancers. Trimming removed 0 bases from V and 5 bases from J, with 17 bases in between. CDR3 size: 17 residues. Germline CDR1 reads KGHSH; CDR2 reads LQKENI. Clones were read by immunoSEQ multiplex PCR, and TCRdb kept only the in-frame ones, dropping some. The repertoire includes 65,000 to 95,000 clones, about 86% of them detected once, and about 0.71% sits in the top ten. The chain couples TRBV18 to TRBJ2-1; D call uncertain. The sample in question was CD4+ or CD8+ T cells sorted from blood, obtained in a trial of the OX40 agonist ivuxolimab. The clonotype originates from an adult with an advanced solid tumor such as melanoma, head and neck, liver or kidney cancer. The CDR3 protein is CASSPPSGSSVNNEQFF. The CDR3 nucleotides are TGTGCCAGCTCACCACCGTCCGGGTCATCGGTTAACAATGAGCAGTTCTTC. Full variable domain (outside the CDR3, taken from reference TRBV18 and TRBJ2-1): NAGVMQNPRHLVRRRGQEARLRCSPMKGHSHVYWYRQLPEEGLKFMVYLQKENIIDESGMPKERFSAEFPKEGPSILRIQQVVRGDSAAYFCASSPPSGSSVNNEQFFGPGTRLTVL.